This record covers a single T cell receptor (beta chain). This sample was included in a study of blood T cell repertoires in COVID-19. Overall study context: Some COVID-19 samples were acute and others convalescent; all came from the United States, Italy and Spain. PBMCs, B-cell-depleted T cells, or T cells were the source of the cDNA or gDNA that made up the material.

With V trimmed by 3 bases and J by 5 bases, 7 bases remained unmatched. CDR1 and CDR2 (germline): LNHDA, SQIVND (reference sequence). CDR3 length: 16 residues. In the study's own analysis: Amplification of reference gene primers was used by the study to estimate nucleated cell counts. Generated by immunoSEQ multiplex PCR, the TCRdb table keeps only in-frame clones and is missing some. The DNA was the basis for D and trimming; V, J and clone size are from that table. The repertoire holds under 400,000 clones, with more than 75% as singletons. This clonotype originated in a woman younger than 45 with COVID-19, enrolled during active disease. V is TRBV19 and J is TRBJ2-3; TRBD2 matches at 11 bases. The specimen sequenced was peripheral blood. Here the CDR3 reads CASSIGLAGGGDTQYF. CDR3 coding DNA: TGTGCCAGTAGTATCGGGCTAGCGGGAGGAGGAGATACGCAGTATTTT.